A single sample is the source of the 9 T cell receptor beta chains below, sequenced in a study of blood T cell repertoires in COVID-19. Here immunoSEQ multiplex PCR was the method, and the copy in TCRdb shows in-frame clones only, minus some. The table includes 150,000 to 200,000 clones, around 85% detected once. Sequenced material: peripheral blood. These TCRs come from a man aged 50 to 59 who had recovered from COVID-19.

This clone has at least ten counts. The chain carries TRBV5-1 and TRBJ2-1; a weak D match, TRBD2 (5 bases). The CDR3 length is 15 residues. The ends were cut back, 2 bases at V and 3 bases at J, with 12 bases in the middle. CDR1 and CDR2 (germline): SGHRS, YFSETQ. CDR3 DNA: TGCGCCAGCAGCTTAGATCTAGGACTCTACAATGAGCAGTTCTTC. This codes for CASSLDLGLYNEQFF.

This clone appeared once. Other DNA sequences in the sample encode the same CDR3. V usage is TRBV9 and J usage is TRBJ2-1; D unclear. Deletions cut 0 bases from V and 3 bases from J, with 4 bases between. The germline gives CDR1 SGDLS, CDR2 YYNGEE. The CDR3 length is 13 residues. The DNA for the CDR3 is TGTGCCAGCAGCGTAGCTAGCTACAATGAGCAGTTCTTC. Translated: CASSVASYNEQFF.

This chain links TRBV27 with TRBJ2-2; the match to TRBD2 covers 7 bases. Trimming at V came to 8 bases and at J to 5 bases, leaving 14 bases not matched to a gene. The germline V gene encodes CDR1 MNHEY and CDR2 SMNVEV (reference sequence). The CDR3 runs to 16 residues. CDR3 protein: CASGGSTGLITGELFF. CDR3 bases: TGTGCCAGCGGGGGATCGACGGGACTAATAACCGGGGAGCTGTTTTTT.

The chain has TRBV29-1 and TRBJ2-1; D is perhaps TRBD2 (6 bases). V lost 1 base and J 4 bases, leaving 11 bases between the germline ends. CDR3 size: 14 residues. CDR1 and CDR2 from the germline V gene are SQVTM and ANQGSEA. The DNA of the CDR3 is TGCAGCGTTGAAGTCCAGCGGGCGTACAATGAGCAGTTCTTC. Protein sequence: CSVEVQRAYNEQFF.

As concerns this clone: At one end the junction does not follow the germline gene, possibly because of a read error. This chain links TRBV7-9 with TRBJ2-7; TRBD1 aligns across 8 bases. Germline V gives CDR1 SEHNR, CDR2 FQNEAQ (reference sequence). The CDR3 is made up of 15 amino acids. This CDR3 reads CASSMTGVASHEQYF. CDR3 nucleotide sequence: TGTGCCAGCAGCATGACAGGGGTCGCCTCCCACGAGCAGTACTTC.

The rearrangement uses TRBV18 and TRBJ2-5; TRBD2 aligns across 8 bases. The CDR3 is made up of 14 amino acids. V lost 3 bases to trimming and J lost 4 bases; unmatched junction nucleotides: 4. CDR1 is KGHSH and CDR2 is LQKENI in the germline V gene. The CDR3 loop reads CASSPSGSRETQYF. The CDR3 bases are TGTGCCAGCTCACCGAGCGGGAGTAGAGAGACCCAGTACTTC.

The CDR3 nucleotides read TGCGCCAGCAGCCAAGTATTCCGAGACAGTAATGAAAAACTGTTTTTT. Translation: CASSQVFRDSNEKLFF. The V gene is TRBV4-1, the J gene TRBJ1-4; maybe TRBD1 (5 bases). The CDR3 is made up of 16 amino acids. The V end lost 1 base, the J end lost 4 bases, and 13 bases lay between the germline ends. Germline V gene lookup returns CDR1 MGHRA and CDR2 YSYEKL.

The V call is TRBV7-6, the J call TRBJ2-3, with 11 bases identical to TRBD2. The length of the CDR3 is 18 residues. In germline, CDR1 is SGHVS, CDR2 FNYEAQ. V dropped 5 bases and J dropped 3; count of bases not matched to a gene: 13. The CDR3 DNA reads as TGTGCCAGCAGCCCAAGGGGGGTAGCGGGAGGGCCTACAGATACGCAGTATTTT. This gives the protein CASSPRGVAGGPTDTQYF.

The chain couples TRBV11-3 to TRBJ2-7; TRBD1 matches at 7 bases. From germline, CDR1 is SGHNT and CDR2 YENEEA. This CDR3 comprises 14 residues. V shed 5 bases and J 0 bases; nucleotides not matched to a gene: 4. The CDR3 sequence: CASSLGQSSYEQYF. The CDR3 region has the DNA TGTGCCAGCAGCCTGGGACAGAGCTCCTACGAGCAGTACTTC.